What follows is one TCR beta chain and its context. Its antigen is undetermined. PCR was performed using 60 Vbeta and 13 Jbeta primers. Assay used: immunoSEQ multiplex PCR; TCRdb lists only in-frame clones, some missing. This table holds approximately 100,000 clones. The CDR3 has 14 amino acids. Germline V lookup: CDR1 SGHNT, CDR2 YYREEE (reference sequence). V dropped 1 base and J dropped 2 bases, with 10 bases sitting between them. The sample belongs to a study of cytomegalovirus exposure and HLA in healthy donors. The study's findings and limits: In a later analysis, V- and J-gene trimming of beta chains associated with a DCLRE1C missense variant, replicated independently. It has been reported that TCR beta sequences accurately predicted the HLA-A and HLA-B alleles of most subjects. Among the most significant clusters, several appeared linked to common viral pathogens in a later analysis.

This sequence originates from a man aged 45-60 years in good health and CMV-seronegative. The rearrangement joins TRBV5-4 to TRBJ2-7; tentative D call: TRBD2 (5 bases). Sequenced: PBMCs. This CDR3 is CASSLWETPYEQYF. The DNA for the CDR3 is TGTGCCAGCAGCTTGTGGGAGACTCCCTACGAGCAGTACTTC.